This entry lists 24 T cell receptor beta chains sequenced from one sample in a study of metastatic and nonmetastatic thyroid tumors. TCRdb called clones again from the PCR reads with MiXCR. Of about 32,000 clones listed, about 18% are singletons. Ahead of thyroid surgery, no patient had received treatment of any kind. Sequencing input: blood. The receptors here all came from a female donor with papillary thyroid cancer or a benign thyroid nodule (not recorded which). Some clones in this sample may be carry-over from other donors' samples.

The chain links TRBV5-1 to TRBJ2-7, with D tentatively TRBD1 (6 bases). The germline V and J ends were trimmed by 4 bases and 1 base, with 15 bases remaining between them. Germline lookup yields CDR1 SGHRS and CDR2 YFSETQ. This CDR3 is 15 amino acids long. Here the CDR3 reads CASSRAGTLSYEQYF. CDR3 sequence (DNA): TGCGCCAGCAGCCGAGCCGGGACACTGTCCTACGAGCAGTACTTC. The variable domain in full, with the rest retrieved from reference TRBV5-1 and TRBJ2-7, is KAGVTQTPRYLIKTRGQQVTLSCSPISGHRSVSWYQQTPGQGLQFLFEYFSETQRNKGNFPGRFSGRQFSNSRSEMNVSTLELGDSALYLCASSRAGTLSYEQYFGPGTRLTVT.

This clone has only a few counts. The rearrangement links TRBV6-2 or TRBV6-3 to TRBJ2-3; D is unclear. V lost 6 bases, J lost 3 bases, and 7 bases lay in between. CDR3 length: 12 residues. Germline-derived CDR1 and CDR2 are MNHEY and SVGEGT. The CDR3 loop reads CASSSTTDTQYF. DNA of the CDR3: TGTGCCAGCAGCTCGACTACAGATACGCAGTATTTT.

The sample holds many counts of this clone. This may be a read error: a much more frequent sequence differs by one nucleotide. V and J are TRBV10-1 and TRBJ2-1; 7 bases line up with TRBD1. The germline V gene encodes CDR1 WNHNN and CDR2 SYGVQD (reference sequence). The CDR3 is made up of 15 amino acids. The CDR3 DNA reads TGCGCCGGCAGTAGCAACAGGGGTAACTTCAATGAGCAGTTCTTC. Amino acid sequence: CAGSSNRGNFNEQFF.

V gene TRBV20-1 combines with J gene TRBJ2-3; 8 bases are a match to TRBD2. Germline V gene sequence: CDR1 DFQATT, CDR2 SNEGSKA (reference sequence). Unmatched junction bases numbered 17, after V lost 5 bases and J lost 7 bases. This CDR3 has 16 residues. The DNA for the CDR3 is TGCAGTGCTCCTCCCCCTTTAGCGGGAAGTAGAAATACGCAGTATTTT. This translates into CSAPPPLAGSRNTQYF.

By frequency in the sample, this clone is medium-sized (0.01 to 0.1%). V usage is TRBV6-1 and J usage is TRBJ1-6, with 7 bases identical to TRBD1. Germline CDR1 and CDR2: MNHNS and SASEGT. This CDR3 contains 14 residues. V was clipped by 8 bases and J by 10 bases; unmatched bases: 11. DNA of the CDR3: TGTGCCAGCGCCTGGACAGGACTGAGGTCACCCCTCCACTTT. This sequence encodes CASAWTGLRSPLHF.

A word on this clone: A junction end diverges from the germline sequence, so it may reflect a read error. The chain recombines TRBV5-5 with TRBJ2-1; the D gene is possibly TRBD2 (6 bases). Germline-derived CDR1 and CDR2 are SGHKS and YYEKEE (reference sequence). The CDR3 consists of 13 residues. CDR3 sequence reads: CASSSSGDNDQFF. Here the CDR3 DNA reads TGTGCCAGCAGCTCCTCGGGAGACAATGATCAGTTCTTC.

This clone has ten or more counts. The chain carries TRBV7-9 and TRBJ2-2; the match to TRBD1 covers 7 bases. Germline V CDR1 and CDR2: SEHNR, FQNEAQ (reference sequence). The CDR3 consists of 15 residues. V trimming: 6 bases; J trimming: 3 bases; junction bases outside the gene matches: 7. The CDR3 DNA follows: TGTGCCAGCAGAGACAGGGAAGAGTACACCGGGGAGCTGTTTTTT. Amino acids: CASRDREEYTGELFF.

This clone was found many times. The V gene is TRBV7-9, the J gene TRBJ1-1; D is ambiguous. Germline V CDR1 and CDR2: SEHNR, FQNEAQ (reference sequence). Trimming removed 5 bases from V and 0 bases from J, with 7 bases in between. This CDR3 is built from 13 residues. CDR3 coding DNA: TGTGCCAGCAGCCCTACAGTGAACACTGAAGCTTTCTTT. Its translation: CASSPTVNTEAFF.

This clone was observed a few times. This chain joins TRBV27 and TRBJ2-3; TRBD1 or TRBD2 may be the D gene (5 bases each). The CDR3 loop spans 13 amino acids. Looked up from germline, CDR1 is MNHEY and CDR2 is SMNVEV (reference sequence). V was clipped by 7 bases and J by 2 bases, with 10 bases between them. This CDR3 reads CASKLGDTDTQYF. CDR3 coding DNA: TGTGCCAGCAAACTAGGGGACACAGATACGCAGTATTTT.

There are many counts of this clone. In nucleotides, the CDR3 is TGTGCCAGCAGCCGGACGGGTGAGCAGTACTTC. Encoded protein: CASSRTGEQYF. The chain links TRBV3-1 to TRBJ2-7; D is unclear. V was trimmed by 4 bases and J by 7 bases, leaving 8 bases between them. Germline V gene lookup returns CDR1 LGHDT and CDR2 YNNKEL (reference sequence). CDR3 length equals 11 residues.

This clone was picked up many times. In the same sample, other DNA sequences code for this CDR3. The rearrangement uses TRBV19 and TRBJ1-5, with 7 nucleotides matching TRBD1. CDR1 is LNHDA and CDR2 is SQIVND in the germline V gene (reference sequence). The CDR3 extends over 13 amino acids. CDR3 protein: CAASQGGHQPQHF. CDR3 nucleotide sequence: TGTGCTGCGAGTCAGGGGGGTCATCAGCCCCAGCATTTT.

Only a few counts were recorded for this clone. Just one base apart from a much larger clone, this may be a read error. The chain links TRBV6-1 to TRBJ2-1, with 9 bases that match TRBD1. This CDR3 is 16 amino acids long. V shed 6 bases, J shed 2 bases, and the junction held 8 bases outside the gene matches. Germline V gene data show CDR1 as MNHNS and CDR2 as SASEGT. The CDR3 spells CASSSLGQGTYNEQFF. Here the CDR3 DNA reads TGTGCCAGCAGCTCCCTTGGACAGGGGACCTACAATGAGCAGTTCTTC.

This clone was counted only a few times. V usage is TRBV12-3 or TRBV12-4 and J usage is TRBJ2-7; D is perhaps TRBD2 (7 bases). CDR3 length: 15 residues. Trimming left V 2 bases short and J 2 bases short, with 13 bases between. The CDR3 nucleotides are TGTGCCAGCAGTTTAAAAAGGGGGGGACCCTACGAGCAGTACTTC. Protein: CASSLKRGGPYEQYF.

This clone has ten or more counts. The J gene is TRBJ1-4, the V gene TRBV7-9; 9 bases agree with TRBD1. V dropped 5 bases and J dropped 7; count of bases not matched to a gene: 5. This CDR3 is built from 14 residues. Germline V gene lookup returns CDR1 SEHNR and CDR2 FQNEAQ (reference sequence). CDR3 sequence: CASSLGQGGEKLFF. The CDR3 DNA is TGTGCCAGCAGCCTGGGACAGGGAGGTGAAAAACTGTTTTTT.

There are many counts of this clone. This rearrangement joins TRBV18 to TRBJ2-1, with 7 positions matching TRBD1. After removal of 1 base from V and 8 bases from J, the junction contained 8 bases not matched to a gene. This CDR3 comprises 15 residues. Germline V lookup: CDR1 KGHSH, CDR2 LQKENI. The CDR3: CASSPQRDQGDEQFF. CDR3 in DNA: TGTGCCAGCTCACCACAACGGGACCAGGGGGATGAGCAGTTCTTC.

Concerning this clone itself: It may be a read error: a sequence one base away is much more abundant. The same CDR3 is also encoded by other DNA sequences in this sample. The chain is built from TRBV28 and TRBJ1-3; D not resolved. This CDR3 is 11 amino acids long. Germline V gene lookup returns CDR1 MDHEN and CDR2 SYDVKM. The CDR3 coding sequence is TGTGCACACCGCTCTGGAAACACTATATATTTT. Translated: CAHRSGNTIYF.

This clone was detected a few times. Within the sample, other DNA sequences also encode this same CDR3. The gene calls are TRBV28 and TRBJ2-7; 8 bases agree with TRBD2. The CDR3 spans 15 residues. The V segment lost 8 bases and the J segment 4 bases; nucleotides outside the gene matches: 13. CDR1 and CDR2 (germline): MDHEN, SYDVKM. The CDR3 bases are TGTGCCAGCGGTCGGGGGGGCGCTGGTGCATACGAGCAGTACTTC. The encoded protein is CASGRGGAGAYEQYF. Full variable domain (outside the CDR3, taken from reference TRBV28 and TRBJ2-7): DVKVTQSSRYLVKRTGEKVFLECVQDMDHENMFWYRQDPGLGLRLIYFSYDVKMKEKGDIPEGYSVSREKKERFSLILESASTNQTSMYLCASGRGGAGAYEQYFGPGTRLTVT.

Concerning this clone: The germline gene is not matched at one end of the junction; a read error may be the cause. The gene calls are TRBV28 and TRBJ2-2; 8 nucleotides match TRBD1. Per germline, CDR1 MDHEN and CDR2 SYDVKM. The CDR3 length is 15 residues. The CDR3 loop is CASRTGTGDTGELSF. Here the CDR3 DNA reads TGTGCCAGCAGGACCGGGACAGGAGACACCGGGGAGCTGTCTTTT.

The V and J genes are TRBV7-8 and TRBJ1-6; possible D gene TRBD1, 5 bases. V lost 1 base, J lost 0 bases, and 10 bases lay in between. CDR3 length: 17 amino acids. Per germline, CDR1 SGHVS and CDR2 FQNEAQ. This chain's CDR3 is CASSLGGGGSYNSPLHF. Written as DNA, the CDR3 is TGTGCCAGCAGCTTAGGGGGCGGGGGCTCCTATAATTCACCCCTCCACTTT.

The CDR3 is CSARSLAGDYEQYF. CDR3 nucleotides: TGCAGTGCTAGAAGCCTAGCGGGGGACTACGAGCAGTACTTC. The chain carries TRBV20-1 and TRBJ2-7; 10 nucleotides line up with TRBD2. The CDR3 has 14 residues. Germline CDR1 DFQATT, CDR2 SNEGSKA (reference sequence). The V and J ends lost 2 bases and 3 bases, in that order; junction bases with no gene match: 4.

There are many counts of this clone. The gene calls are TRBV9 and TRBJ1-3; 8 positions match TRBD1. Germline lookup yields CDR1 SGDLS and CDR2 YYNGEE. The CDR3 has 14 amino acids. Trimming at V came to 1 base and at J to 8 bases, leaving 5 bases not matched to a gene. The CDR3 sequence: CASSVTGGWDTIYF. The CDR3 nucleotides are TGTGCCAGCAGCGTAACAGGGGGTTGGGACACCATATATTTT. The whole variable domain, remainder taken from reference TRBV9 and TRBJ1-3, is DSGVTQTPKHLITATGQRVTLRCSPRSGDLSVYWYQQSLDQGLQFLIQYYNGEERAKGNILERFSAQQFPDLHSELNLSSLELGDSALYFCASSVTGGWDTIYFGEGSWLTVV.

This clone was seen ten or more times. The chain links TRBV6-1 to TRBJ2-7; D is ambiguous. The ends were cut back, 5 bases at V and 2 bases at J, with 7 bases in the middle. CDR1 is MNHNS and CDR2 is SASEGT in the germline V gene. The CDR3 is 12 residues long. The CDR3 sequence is CASSPGTYEQYF. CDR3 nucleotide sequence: TGTGCCAGCAGTCCTGGGACCTACGAGCAGTACTTC.

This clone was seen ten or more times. The CDR3 loop is CSATGEIRGYTF. DNA for the CDR3: TGCAGTGCGACAGGGGAGATTCGCGGCTACACCTTC. This sequence joins TRBV20-1 and TRBJ1-2, with 8 bases identical to TRBD1. V lost 6 bases and J lost 8; bases outside the gene matches: 8. There are 12 residues in the CDR3. Germline CDR1 reads DFQATT; CDR2 reads SNEGSKA (reference sequence).

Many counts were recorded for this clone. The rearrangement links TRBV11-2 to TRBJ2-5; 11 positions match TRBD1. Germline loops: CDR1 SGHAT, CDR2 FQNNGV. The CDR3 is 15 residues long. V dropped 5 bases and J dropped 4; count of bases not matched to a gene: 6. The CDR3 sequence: CASSQGQGVGETQYF. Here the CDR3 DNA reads TGTGCCAGCAGCCAGGGACAGGGGGTAGGAGAGACCCAGTACTTC.